This TCR beta chain was sequenced for a study of T cell responses to AZD1222 COVID-19 vaccine. Using immunoSEQ multiplex PCR, the repertoire was profiled, and TCRdb retains in-frame clones only, with some absent. The table records some 130,000 clones, over 90% of them present only once. The CDR3 is made up of 14 amino acids. The germline gives CDR1 MDHEN, CDR2 SYDVKM. Trimming shortened V by 2 bases and J by 6 bases, and 10 bases separated the two germline ends. The clonotype was recovered from an adult in good health. This specimen consisted of peripheral blood, obtained on day 0 of AZD1222 vaccination. The chain recombines TRBV28 with TRBJ1-4; D call uncertain. The CDR3 DNA reads as TGTGCCAGCAGTTTACCCGCGGCCGATGAAAAACTGTTTTTT. Amino acid sequence: CASSLPAADEKLFF.